Listed below are T cell receptor beta chains from one sample, sequenced in a study of neurological immune-mediated disorders. TCRdb fed the 5' RACE reads into MiXCR, producing one record per CDR3 protein. The top ten hold about 4.5% of the sample, which has tens of thousands of distinct CDR3 sequences, roughly 13% seen once. Material for sequencing was PBMCs. Receptors were obtained from a female donor with HTLV-1-associated myelopathy (HAM/TSP). Both conserved end residues are part of each CDR3. Fields, in order: D gene, V gene, clone size, CDR3 length, J gene, CDR3 protein, CDR3 DNA. A D gene is named only where the DNA matches it firmly. Clone size is shown for a subset of rows, as once, few, many or a class of expanded clone.

.	TRBV5-1	.	15	TRBJ2-1	CASSPLVDSFNEQFF	TGCGCCAGCAGCCCACTCGTCGACAGCTTCAATGAGCAGTTCTTC
.	TRBV10-3	many	16	TRBJ1-1	CAISPLGWGPGTEAFF	TGTGCCATCAGTCCCCTAGGGTGGGGGCCTGGGACTGAAGCTTTCTTT
.	TRBV4-1	many	14	TRBJ2-1	CASSQAARPNEQFF	TGCGCCAGCAGCCAAGCGGCGAGACCAAATGAGCAGTTCTTC
.	TRBV19	many	13	TRBJ2-7	CASSITGSYEQYF	TGTGCCAGTAGTATCACAGGGTCCTACGAGCAGTACTTC
.	TRBV6-5	many	13	TRBJ1-5	CASSVSGDQPQHF	TGTGCCAGCAGTGTGTCCGGGGATCAGCCCCAGCATTTT
TRBD1	TRBV5-6	.	15	TRBJ2-5	CASSPQPDRVETQYF	TGTGCCAGCAGCCCCCAGCCGGACAGGGTAGAGACCCAGTACTTC
TRBD1	TRBV5-1	many	14	TRBJ1-2	CASYLGQGDYGYTF	TGCGCCAGCTACCTGGGACAGGGTGACTATGGCTACACCTTC
.	TRBV7-8	many	15	TRBJ2-3	CASSPRTSGTDTQYF	TGTGCCAGCAGCCCTCGAACGAGTGGCACAGATACGCAGTATTTT
.	TRBV5-1	.	17	TRBJ2-5	CANSGGAIGANRETQYF	TGCGCCAACTCCGGCGGGGCTATCGGGGCTAACCGAGAGACCCAGTACTTC
TRBD2	TRBV5-1	many	16	TRBJ2-3	CASSPLTSGRTDTQYF	TGCGCCAGCAGCCCCCTGACTAGCGGACGCACAGATACGCAGTATTTT
.	TRBV5-1	many	13	TRBJ1-1	CASSLVEETEAFF	TGCGCCAGCAGCTTGGTTGAGGAAACTGAAGCTTTCTTT
.	TRBV2	many	14	TRBJ1-4	CASSDGQTNEKLFF	TGTGCCAGCAGTGACGGCCAGACCAATGAAAAACTGTTTTTT
.	TRBV18	few	14	TRBJ2-1	CASSPNNRANEQFF	TGTGCCAGCTCACCAAATAACAGGGCCAATGAGCAGTTCTTC
.	TRBV20-1	many	13	TRBJ2-7	CSARDTTRWEQYF	TGCAGTGCTAGAGATACCACGAGGTGGGAGCAGTACTTC
TRBD1	TRBV2	many	12	TRBJ1-2	CASRGTGGGYTF	TGTGCCAGCAGGGGGACAGGGGGTGGCTACACCTTC
.	TRBV6-2/TRBV6-3	many	15	TRBJ2-1	CASSLGGGRNNEQFF	TGTGCCAGCTCGCTAGGAGGGGGGAGAAACAATGAGCAGTTCTTC
.	TRBV28	many	13	TRBJ2-1	CASTRDTRNEQFF	TGTGCCAGCACCCGGGACACACGCAATGAGCAGTTCTTC
TRBD1	TRBV5-5	many	15	TRBJ2-7	CASSFEGTGEYQQYF	TGTGCCAGCAGCTTCGAAGGGACAGGGGAATATCAGCAGTACTTC
.	TRBV20-1	many	13	TRBJ2-5	CSARDLLDMTQYF	TGCAGTGCTAGAGATCTCTTGGATATGACCCAGTACTTC
TRBD1	TRBV11-2	many	15	TRBJ2-2	CASRQNSGGTGELFF	TGTGCCAGCAGGCAAAATTCAGGGGGAACCGGGGAGCTGTTTTTT
.	TRBV20-1	many	12	TRBJ2-3	CSALRSTDTQYF	TGCAGTGCTTTAAGGTCCACAGATACGCAGTATTTT
TRBD2	TRBV7-6	many	16	TRBJ2-1	CASSLQPSGGGNEQFF	TGTGCCAGCAGCTTACAGCCTAGCGGGGGGGGGAATGAGCAGTTCTTC
.	TRBV28	few	15	TRBJ2-5	CASSLTVLYQETQYF	TGTGCCAGCAGTTTAACAGTTTTGTACCAAGAGACCCAGTACTTC